The 31 T cell receptor beta chains below all came from one sample that was sequenced in a study of early T cells in non-severe SARS-CoV-2 infection. MiXCR, applied by TCRdb to the 5' RACE reads, yields one record per CDR3 protein. This table has 50,000 to 60,000 distinct CDR3 sequences, around 9% appearing once. Sequencing was done on a sample of whole blood. The receptors derive from an adult who was a healthcare worker with PCR-confirmed SARS-CoV-2 infection or an uninfected control (not recorded which).

This clonotype was observed a handful of times. This chain connects TRBV6-6 to TRBJ1-1; D perhaps matches TRBD1 (5 bases). Trimming cost V 4 bases and J 4 bases, with 13 bases left between them. The CDR3 has 14 amino acids. CDR1 and CDR2 (germline): MNHNY, SVGAGI (reference sequence). The CDR3 spells CASSSPGGVTEAFF. DNA for the CDR3: TGTGCCAGCAGTTCGCCGGGGGGAGTCACTGAAGCTTTCTTT.

This clonotype was seen ten or more times. The genes are TRBV4-1 and TRBJ2-1; the D is unclear. Germline lookup yields CDR1 MGHRA and CDR2 YSYEKL. The ends were cut back, 4 bases at V and 7 bases at J, with 8 bases in the middle. This CDR3 comprises 12 residues. The CDR3 here is CASSRTGNEQFF. The DNA for the CDR3 is TGCGCCAGCAGCCGGACCGGGAATGAGCAGTTCTTC.

This clonotype showed up many times. The chain joins TRBV3-1 to TRBJ1-2; tentative D call: TRBD1 (5 bases). Trimming removed 1 base from V and 7 bases from J, with 10 bases in between. This CDR3 is built from 13 residues. CDR1 and CDR2 (germline): LGHDT, YNNKEL (reference sequence). The CDR3 is CASSQVSGSGYTF. CDR3 DNA sequence: TGTGCCAGCAGCCAAGTGTCAGGGTCTGGCTACACCTTC. The variable domain in full, with the rest retrieved from reference TRBV3-1 and TRBJ1-2, is DTAVSQTPKYLVTQMGNDKSIKCEQNLGHDTMYWYKQDSKKFLKIMFSYNNKELIINETVPNRFSPKSPDKAHLNLHINSLELGDSAVYFCASSQVSGSGYTFGSGTRLTVV.

This clonotype was detected many times. This sequence joins TRBV11-2 and TRBJ1-2; D unclear. CDR3 size: 14 residues. Trimming stripped 0 bases from V and 7 bases from J, with 12 bases between. Germline V CDR1 and CDR2: SGHAT, FQNNGV. The CDR3 is CASSLDLGLFGYTF. The CDR3 DNA is TGTGCCAGCAGCTTAGATCTGGGATTGTTTGGCTACACCTTC.

The table lists this clonotype with many counts. This rearrangement joins TRBV12-5 to TRBJ1-1; perhaps TRBD1 as D (5 bases). This CDR3 spans 12 amino acids. The germline gives CDR1 LGHNT, CDR2 FRNRAP. V shed 9 bases and J shed 1 base, with 9 bases lying between them. The CDR3 sequence: CASSRENTEAFF. CDR3 sequence (DNA): TGTGCTAGCTCCAGGGAGAACACTGAAGCTTTCTTT.

In its sample, this clonotype was seen a few times. The V gene is TRBV7-9, the J gene TRBJ2-3, with 11 bases aligning to TRBD2. Germline loops: CDR1 SEHNR, CDR2 FQNEAQ (reference sequence). The junction had 5 bases not matched to a gene; V was cut back by 3 bases and J by 0 bases. This CDR3 has 17 residues. The CDR3 protein is CASSFGSGGASTDTQYF. As DNA, the CDR3 is TGTGCCAGCAGCTTCGGTAGCGGGGGGGCTAGCACAGATACGCAGTATTTT.

This clonotype was recorded a few times. V usage is TRBV10-3 and J usage is TRBJ1-5; no firm D call. The CDR3 extends over 12 amino acids. Looked up from germline, CDR1 is ENHRY and CDR2 is SYGVKD. The ends were cut back, 4 bases at V and 2 bases at J, with 3 bases in the middle. The CDR3 loop reads CAISAGNQPQHF. The CDR3, as DNA: TGTGCCATCAGTGCAGGCAATCAGCCCCAGCATTTT.

The sample holds many counts of this clonotype. The rearrangement links TRBV24-1 to TRBJ2-2; 10 nucleotides agree with TRBD1. The germline CDR1 and CDR2 sequences are KGHDR and SFDVKD. The CDR3 spans 17 residues. The trim removed 4 bases at V and 4 bases at J, leaving 8 bases unmatched. Here the CDR3 DNA reads TGTGCCACCAGTGACCGGAGACAGGGGGCGGTCACCGGGGAGCTGTTTTTT. Amino acid sequence: CATSDRRQGAVTGELFF.

There are a few counts of this clonotype. The chain couples TRBV5-4 to TRBJ1-1, with 8 bases matching TRBD1. The germline gives CDR1 SGHNT, CDR2 YYREEE (reference sequence). The junction had 9 bases not matched to a gene; V was cut back by 2 bases and J by 6 bases. The CDR3 consists of 15 residues. The CDR3 coding sequence is TGTGCCAGCAGCTTTATTCAGGGGGCCGGGGCTGAAGCTTTCTTT. It yields the protein CASSFIQGAGAEAFF.

This clonotype was detected a few times. The chain employs TRBV12-3 or TRBV12-4 and TRBJ2-3, with 8 positions matching TRBD2. The CDR3 runs 18 residues. V dropped 6 bases and J dropped 2; count of bases not matched to a gene: 16. CDR3 in DNA: TGTGCCAGCAGCAAACCTGCGGGGAGCGGGGGCTTCACAGATACGCAGTATTTT. This codes for CASSKPAGSGGFTDTQYF.

The chain links TRBV12-3 or TRBV12-4 to TRBJ2-2; 8 nucleotides align to TRBD2. CDR3 length: 14 residues. V lost 10 bases and J lost 6; bases outside the gene matches: 10. This CDR3 reads CAIRPGGVSGELFF. The DNA of the CDR3 is TGTGCCATCCGGCCCGGGGGGGTATCCGGGGAGCTGTTTTTT.

This clonotype was counted a single time. This chain connects TRBV6-5 to TRBJ1-4, with D unresolved. The CDR3 totals 13 residues. V dropped 0 bases and J dropped 11 bases, with 10 bases sitting between them. Germline CDR1 reads MNHEY; CDR2 reads SVGAGI. CDR3 residues: CASSYSGQAKLFF. The CDR3 DNA follows: TGTGCCAGCAGTTACTCCGGCCAGGCCAAACTGTTTTTT.

This clonotype showed up many times. The rearrangement links TRBV12-3 or TRBV12-4 to TRBJ1-1, with D possibly matching TRBD1 (5 bases). The CDR3 is 13 amino acids. V was clipped by 3 bases and J by 4 bases, with 9 bases between them. CDR3 sequence: CASSFGGGTEAFF. The CDR3 DNA is TGTGCCAGCAGTTTTGGGGGGGGCACTGAAGCTTTCTTT.

Many counts were recorded for this clonotype. The rearrangement joins TRBV7-9 to TRBJ2-1; no definite D call. The CDR3 totals 12 residues. The germline V gene has CDR1 SEHNR and CDR2 FQNEAQ (reference sequence). The V end lost 4 bases, the J end lost 10 bases, and 11 bases lay between the germline ends. The CDR3 protein is CASSSLVGEQFF. The CDR3 DNA is TGTGCCAGCAGCTCCCTTGTCGGAGAGCAGTTCTTC. Filled out from reference TRBV7-9 and TRBJ2-1, the complete variable domain reads DTGVSQNPRHKITKRGQNVTFRCDPISEHNRLYWYRQTLGQGPEFLTYFQNEAQLEKSRLLSDRFSAERPKGSFSTLEIQRTEQGDSAMYLCASSSLVGEQFFGPGTRLTVL.

At least ten counts were recorded for this clonotype. This sequence joins TRBV12-3 or TRBV12-4 and TRBJ2-7, with D unresolved. Trimming took 1 base from V and 3 from J, leaving 4 bases between them. The CDR3 covers 12 residues. This CDR3 reads CASSLGFYEQYF. The DNA for the CDR3 is TGTGCCAGCAGTTTAGGGTTCTACGAGCAGTACTTC.

The chain couples TRBV30 to TRBJ2-5; weak D call: TRBD1 (5 bases). Germline lookup yields CDR1 GTSNPN and CDR2 SVGIG (reference sequence). The CDR3 length is 13 residues. Trimming left V 3 bases short and J 4 bases short, with 12 bases between. The CDR3 bases are TGTGCCTGGAGCCCTACAGGCGGAGAGACCCAGTACTTC. This encodes CAWSPTGGETQYF. Using reference TRBV30 and TRBJ2-5 for the parts outside the CDR3, the full variable domain is SQTIHQWPATLVQPVGSPLSLECTVEGTSNPNLYWYRQAAGRGLQLLFYSVGIGQISSEVPQNLSASRPQDRQFILSSKKLLLSDSGFYLCAWSPTGGETQYFGPGTRLLVL.

The V call is TRBV10-3, the J call TRBJ2-3, with D uncertain. V lost 10 bases and J lost 2, with 13 bases in between. The CDR3 totals 13 residues. Germline CDR1 ENHRY, CDR2 SYGVKD. CDR3 residues: CATRREDTDTQYF. The DNA for the CDR3 is TGTGCCACGCGAAGAGAGGACACAGATACGCAGTATTTT.

The chain carries TRBV9 and TRBJ1-6, with D perhaps TRBD1 (5 bases). This CDR3 has 15 amino acids. The ends were cut back, 4 bases at V and 11 bases at J, with 19 bases in the middle. Germline values: CDR1 SGDLS, CDR2 YYNGEE. The CDR3 loop reads CASSPHLAGRTPLHF. The CDR3 nucleotides read TGTGCCAGCAGCCCCCACCTGGCAGGGAGAACACCCCTCCACTTT.

V and J are TRBV2 and TRBJ2-1; D may match TRBD1 or TRBD2 (5 bases each). V was pared by 2 bases and J by 6 bases, with 11 bases between. The V gene's germline CDR1 is SNHLY and CDR2 FYNNEI. The CDR3 spans 14 residues. The CDR3 loop reads CASSERGRGNEQFF. In DNA, the CDR3 is TGTGCCAGCAGTGAAAGGGGACGAGGCAATGAGCAGTTCTTC.

V is TRBV30 and J is TRBJ2-2, with D unresolved. The germline V gene encodes CDR1 GTSNPN and CDR2 SVGIG (reference sequence). V lost 4 bases, J lost 9 bases, and 12 bases lay in between. The CDR3 loop spans 12 amino acids. The CDR3 is CAWTLGRRELFF. CDR3 nucleotides: TGTGCCTGGACCCTCGGACGCCGGGAGCTGTTTTTT.

This clonotype showed up just a few times. This chain links TRBV4-1 with TRBJ2-1; no firm D call. Germline V lookup: CDR1 MGHRA, CDR2 YSYEKL. This CDR3 region has 15 residues. V lost 1 base and J 9 bases, leaving 16 bases between the germline ends. CDR3 nucleotides: TGCGCCAGCAGCCAAGGTTCAAAAAAGTTGGGTGAGCAGTTCTTC. It codes for CASSQGSKKLGEQFF.

This clonotype was seen ten or more times. The CDR3 sequence is CASSPSSPTEAFF. The CDR3 DNA reads as TGTGCCAGCTCACCAAGCAGCCCCACTGAAGCTTTCTTT. The chain uses TRBV18 and TRBJ1-1; no clear D. The CDR3 is 13 residues long. V was trimmed by 2 bases and J by 4 bases, leaving 8 bases between them. Per the germline V gene, CDR1 is KGHSH and CDR2 is LQKENI.

This clonotype was seen a few times. This chain uses TRBV29-1 with TRBJ1-1; D call uncertain. The V end was cut by 3 bases, the J end by 6 bases, with 11 bases between. The CDR3 covers 12 residues. Germline CDR1 reads SQVTM; CDR2 reads ANQGSEA. The DNA for the CDR3 is TGCAGCGTTGAGTGGGAGGGAGCTGAAGCTTTCTTT. It yields the protein CSVEWEGAEAFF. Combining the CDR3 with reference TRBV29-1 and TRBJ1-1 gives the whole variable domain SAVISQKPSRDICQRGTSLTIQCQVDSQVTMMFWYRQQPGQSLTLIATANQGSEATYESGFVIDKFPISRPNLTFSTLTVSNMSPEDSSIYLCSVEWEGAEAFFGQGTRLTVV.

This clonotype has more than one count but fewer than ten. The rearrangement joins TRBV3-1 to TRBJ2-1, with D uncertain. Trimming stripped 0 bases from V and 6 bases from J, with 6 bases between. Germline CDR1 is LGHDT and CDR2 is YNNKEL (reference sequence). The CDR3 runs 13 residues. The CDR3 loop is CASSQDDRNEQFF. CDR3 in DNA: TGTGCCAGCAGCCAAGATGATCGCAATGAGCAGTTCTTC.

The genes are TRBV12-5 and TRBJ1-5; D gene ambiguous. The CDR3 extends over 12 amino acids. V lost 3 bases, J lost 10 bases, and 10 bases lay in between. Germline CDR1 reads LGHNT; CDR2 reads FRNRAP. The CDR3 DNA sequence: TGTGCTAGTGGTTTCGCCGACAAACCCCAGCATTTT. It is translated as CASGFADKPQHF.

In its sample, this clonotype was seen a few times. V and J are TRBV10-3 and TRBJ1-5; TRBD1 aligns across 10 bases. Germline V gives CDR1 ENHRY, CDR2 SYGVKD. This CDR3 region has 14 residues. V was pared by 6 bases and J by 1 base, with 0 bases of the junction left unmatched. CDR3 DNA: TGTGCCATCAGGGGACAGGGGAGCAATCAGCCCCAGCATTTT. It codes for CAIRGQGSNQPQHF.

This clonotype was seen a handful of times. The chain is built from TRBV7-2 and TRBJ1-6; 7 positions match TRBD1. The V segment lost 0 bases and the J segment 10 bases; nucleotides outside the gene matches: 9. Germline CDR1 reads SGHTA; CDR2 reads FQGNSA. The CDR3 runs to 16 residues. This chain's CDR3 is CASSLAQGGNGSPLHF. The CDR3 nucleotides are TGTGCCAGCAGCTTAGCGCAGGGGGGGAACGGGTCACCCCTCCACTTT.

This clonotype has a handful of counts. The V call is TRBV18, the J call TRBJ2-3, with 8 bases lining up with TRBD1. The CDR3 covers 14 residues. Germline V gene data show CDR1 as KGHSH and CDR2 as LQKENI. Trimming removed 1 base from V and 6 bases from J; junction bases left unmatched: 3. CDR3 DNA sequence: TGTGCCAGCTCACCACGCAGGGGGCTGGATACGCAGTATTTT. Translated: CASSPRRGLDTQYF. The full variable domain, its missing parts supplied by reference TRBV18 and TRBJ2-3, is NAGVMQNPRHLVRRRGQEARLRCSPMKGHSHVYWYRQLPEEGLKFMVYLQKENIIDESGMPKERFSAEFPKEGPSILRIQQVVRGDSAAYFCASSPRRGLDTQYFGPGTRLTVL.

Many counts were recorded for this clonotype. The rearrangement joins TRBV20-1 to TRBJ2-7; TRBD2 might be the D (5 bases). The CDR3 is 12 amino acids. Trimming pared 3 bases from V and 7 bases from J, leaving 13 bases between. CDR1 DFQATT and CDR2 SNEGSKA come from the germline V gene (reference sequence). CDR3 sequence (DNA): TGCAGTGCTAGTCCTAGCCCGCGGGAGCAGTACTTC. Protein sequence: CSASPSPREQYF.

The chain carries TRBV5-1 and TRBJ1-4; weak D call: TRBD1 (5 bases). The CDR3 has 15 residues. Trimming removed 1 base at V and 8 bases at J, with 15 bases between. Germline V gene sequence: CDR1 SGHRS, CDR2 YFSETQ. CDR3: CASSLSPTTAEKLFF. The CDR3 bases are TGCGCCAGCAGCTTGTCCCCGACGACAGCCGAAAAACTGTTTTTT.

At least ten counts were recorded for this clonotype. The V and J genes are TRBV7-9 and TRBJ2-2; D remains ambiguous. V lost 2 bases, J lost 3 bases, and 4 bases lay in between. The CDR3 sequence is 13 residues long. The germline CDR1 and CDR2 sequences are SEHNR and FQNEAQ (reference sequence). The CDR3 region is CASSLYDTGELFF. Here the CDR3 DNA reads TGTGCCAGCAGCTTATACGACACCGGGGAGCTGTTTTTT.